The 21 T cell receptor beta chains below come from one sample, sequenced in a study of T-cell reconstitution after alpha-beta-depleted transplantation in children. Preparing the TCRbeta library involved the use of unique molecular identifiers. TCRdb ran MiXCR on the PCR reads and lists one entry per CDR3 protein. Of 800,000 to 1,000,000 distinct CDR3 sequences listed, about 26% are singletons. Material: PBMCs, mostly from graft donor cells, obtained 360 days after TCRalphabeta/CD19-depleted stem cell transplant. The receptors shown here come from a boy younger than two who had a stem cell transplant for SCID, so the T cells may come from the graft donor.

This clonotype has only a few counts. The CDR3 sequence is CSVQLSETQYF. The CDR3 DNA follows: TGCAGCGTTCAGCTGTCTGAGACCCAGTACTTC. J is TRBJ2-5 and V is TRBV29-1, with D hard to call. Looked up from germline, CDR1 is SQVTM and CDR2 is ANQGSEA. Between the trimmed V and J ends, which lost 5 bases and 5 bases, there was a span of 9 bases. The CDR3 is 11 amino acids.

As DNA, the CDR3 is TGTGCCAGCAGTTCACCCCTTTTTCGGAGGCGGGAGGAGACCCAGTACTTC. It yields the protein CASSSPLFRRREETQYF. This chain connects TRBV28 to TRBJ2-5; 7 bases are a match to TRBD2. Unmatched junction bases numbered 16, after V lost 4 bases and J lost 5 bases. The CDR3 spans 17 residues. Per the germline V gene, CDR1 is MDHEN and CDR2 is SYDVKM. Drawing the rest from reference TRBV28 and TRBJ2-5, the complete variable domain is DVKVTQSSRYLVKRTGEKVFLECVQDMDHENMFWYRQDPGLGLRLIYFSYDVKMKEKGDIPEGYSVSREKKERFSLILESASTNQTSMYLCASSSPLFRRREETQYFGPGTRLLVL.

The chain carries TRBV12-3 or TRBV12-4 and TRBJ2-7; 11 bases are shared with TRBD1. V trimming: 3 bases; J trimming: 3 bases; junction bases outside the gene matches: 7. CDR3 length: 16 residues. Here the CDR3 DNA reads TGTGCCAGCAGTTTGTCCTTGGGGACAGGGGGCTACGAGCAGTACTTC. Amino acids: CASSLSLGTGGYEQYF.

This clonotype was observed a handful of times. J is TRBJ1-5 and V is TRBV28; D gene ambiguous. This CDR3 is built from 16 residues. Per the germline V gene, CDR1 is MDHEN and CDR2 is SYDVKM. V was cut by 1 base and J by 0 bases, with 10 bases left in between. CDR3 sequence: CASSLFLGYSNQPQHF. CDR3 nucleotides: TGTGCCAGCAGTTTATTCTTGGGGTATAGCAATCAGCCCCAGCATTTT.

The chain links TRBV5-1 to TRBJ2-7; TRBD1 agrees at 9 bases. V gave up 4 bases and J gave up 2 bases; unmatched junction bases: 10. CDR1 is SGHRS and CDR2 is YFSETQ in the germline V gene. This CDR3 region has 16 residues. CDR3 DNA: TGCGCCAGCAGCCGGGACAGGGCGGAACTGACCTACGAGCAGTACTTC. Translated, it gives CASSRDRAELTYEQYF.

The chain joins TRBV7-2 to TRBJ1-1; D is unresolved. Trimming removed 4 bases at V and 4 bases at J, with 13 bases between. Germline V gives CDR1 SGHTA, CDR2 FQGNSA. The CDR3 spans 14 residues. CDR3 DNA sequence: TGTGCCAGCAGCTCCCAGCTAATTCGCACTGAAGCTTTCTTT. It is translated as CASSSQLIRTEAFF.

V gene TRBV4-1 combines with J gene TRBJ2-7, with TRBD1 matching over 7 bases. The CDR3 runs 16 residues. Germline-derived CDR1 and CDR2 are MGHRA and YSYEKL. The junction had 11 bases not matched to a gene; V was cut back by 4 bases and J by 2 bases. CDR3 residues: CASSRFKDRRPYEQYF. DNA of the CDR3: TGCGCCAGCAGCCGGTTCAAGGACAGGCGCCCCTACGAGCAGTACTTC.

The chain couples TRBV21-1 to TRBJ1-5; the tabulated D call, TRBD1, remains unverified against the DNA. TRBV21-1 is a known pseudogene. The CDR3 is 16 amino acids. CDR3 residues: CASSKVGGTPNQPQHF. Here the CDR3 DNA reads TGTGCCAGCAGCAAAGTGGGGGGGACCCCTAATCAGCCCCAGCATTTT.

This clonotype has a handful of counts. V gene TRBV19 combines with J gene TRBJ1-2; tentative D call: TRBD1 (5 bases). CDR3 length: 14 residues. V was shortened by 4 bases and J by 10 bases, with 19 bases between the two germline ends. Germline values: CDR1 LNHDA, CDR2 SQIVND (reference sequence). CDR3 sequence: CASSTPGRQRDYTF. Written as DNA, the CDR3 is TGTGCCAGTAGTACTCCGGGACGGCAACGAGACTACACCTTC.

This clonotype has just a few counts. V usage is TRBV12-3 or TRBV12-4 and J usage is TRBJ2-1; D could derive from TRBD1 or TRBD2 (6 bases each). V shed 6 bases and J shed 2 bases, with 17 bases lying between them. The CDR3 sequence is 16 residues long. DNA of the CDR3: TGTGCCAGCAGGCTGGAGGGGTGGGGGCCCTACAATGAGCAGTTCTTC. Residues: CASRLEGWGPYNEQFF.

Written as DNA, the CDR3 is TGTGCCAGCTCACCGCCGGGACTAGCGGTCGACAATGAGCAGTTCTTC. It specifies CASSPPGLAVDNEQFF. The chain employs TRBV18 and TRBJ2-1; TRBD2 agrees at 11 bases. Losses at the gene ends were 3 bases for V and 5 bases for J; bases not matched to a gene: 6. This CDR3 has 16 amino acids. Looked up from germline, CDR1 is KGHSH and CDR2 is LQKENI.

This CDR3 reads CASSRGQGAAGANVLTF. The CDR3 DNA sequence: TGTGCCAGCAGCCGGGGACAGGGGGCGGCTGGGGCCAACGTCCTGACTTTC. V gene TRBV7-2 combines with J gene TRBJ2-6; 12 bases are shared with TRBD1. This CDR3 comprises 17 residues. Germline loops: CDR1 SGHTA, CDR2 FQGNSA. With 5 bases clipped from V and 2 bases from J, the junction kept 4 bases outside the gene matches.

V and J are TRBV28 and TRBJ1-1, with D perhaps TRBD1 (5 bases). CDR1 and CDR2 (germline): MDHEN, SYDVKM. V dropped 3 bases and J dropped 4 bases, with 15 bases sitting between them. The CDR3 runs 15 residues. This chain's CDR3 is CASSFGTPRGTEAFF. The CDR3 region has the DNA TGTGCCAGCAGTTTTGGTACTCCAAGGGGCACTGAAGCTTTCTTT.

The chain joins TRBV6-5 to TRBJ2-1; 11 nucleotides agree with TRBD2. This CDR3 spans 18 amino acids. Per the germline V gene, CDR1 is MNHEY and CDR2 is SVGAGI. Trimming took 5 bases from V and 6 from J; bases not matched to a gene: 15. The CDR3 here is CASSHFGLGLAGTNEQFF. The CDR3 DNA sequence: TGTGCCAGCAGTCACTTTGGGCTAGGACTAGCGGGCACCAATGAGCAGTTCTTC.

This clonotype was counted many times. V usage is TRBV15 and J usage is TRBJ1-1; D gene uncertain. Germline CDR1 reads LNHNV; CDR2 reads YYDKDF (reference sequence). The CDR3 has 13 amino acids. V was clipped by 3 bases and J by 4 bases, with 9 bases between them. CDR3 DNA sequence: TGTGCCACCAGCAGGACCGGCGGCACTGAAGCTTTCTTT. The encoded protein is CATSRTGGTEAFF.

The rearrangement joins TRBV12-3 or TRBV12-4 to TRBJ2-1; no definite D call. The germline V and J ends were trimmed by 5 bases and 15 bases, with 14 bases remaining between them. The CDR3 has 11 residues. This CDR3 reads CASSEDRRLFF. The CDR3 DNA reads TGTGCCAGCAGTGAGGATAGACGGCTGTTCTTC.

This clonotype was picked up a small number of times. The genes are TRBV5-1 and TRBJ1-1; no clear D. Trimming shortened V by 6 bases and J by 7 bases, and 13 bases separated the two germline ends. CDR3 length: 12 residues. CDR1 and CDR2 from the germline V gene are SGHRS and YFSETQ. The CDR3 DNA reads TGCGCCAGCATATCAGGCAGCCGTGAAGCTTTCTTT. This translates into CASISGSREAFF.

This clonotype was seen a handful of times. V and J are TRBV9 and TRBJ2-3; D not resolved. The CDR3 extends over 15 amino acids. Germline CDR1 SGDLS, CDR2 YYNGEE. V was trimmed by 2 bases and J by 6 bases, leaving 16 bases between them. The CDR3 sequence is CASSVSPASGDTQYF. The DNA of the CDR3 is TGTGCCAGCAGCGTTAGCCCGGCATCGGGCGATACGCAGTATTTT.

At least ten counts were recorded for this clonotype. V gene TRBV29-1 combines with J gene TRBJ2-5; D is ambiguous. The germline V gene encodes CDR1 SQVTM and CDR2 ANQGSEA. V lost 3 bases to trimming and J lost 5 bases, with 4 bases between them. The CDR3 has 10 residues. DNA of the CDR3: TGCAGCGTTGATCGGGAGACCCAGTACTTC. This sequence encodes CSVDRETQYF. The full variable domain, in which reference TRBV29-1 and TRBJ2-5 provide the parts outside the CDR3, is SAVISQKPSRDICQRGTSLTIQCQVDSQVTMMFWYRQQPGQSLTLIATANQGSEATYESGFVIDKFPISRPNLTFSTLTVSNMSPEDSSIYLCSVDRETQYFGPGTRLLVL.

The rearrangement links TRBV10-3 to TRBJ2-7, with 7 bases matching TRBD1. CDR3 length equals 14 residues. V lost 6 bases, J lost 0 bases, and 5 bases stayed unmatched. Germline CDR1 is ENHRY and CDR2 is SYGVKD. CDR3 loop: CAIRSTGLSYEQYF. The DNA of the CDR3 is TGTGCCATCAGATCGACAGGGCTCTCCTACGAGCAGTACTTC.

This chain uses TRBV7-9 with TRBJ1-1, with 8 bases aligning to TRBD1. Per germline, CDR1 SEHNR and CDR2 FQNEAQ (reference sequence). CDR3 size: 16 residues. The V and J ends lost 5 bases and 1 base, in that order; junction bases with no gene match: 9. The DNA of the CDR3 is TGTGCCAGCAGCGGGACAAGGACAGGGAGGAACACTGAAGCTTTCTTT. The encoded protein is CASSGTRTGRNTEAFF.